The clone carrying this TCR beta chain was found a few times. Its target is not known. The data were taken from a study of CD8+ T cells in alopecia areata. Study-wide findings and caveats: Sequences from scalp samples also cover resident alphabeta T cells of normal skin. Numerous clones, expanded in lesions, remained in scalp and blood during tofacitinib. Tofacitinib significantly reduced both scalp clonality and expanded CD8+ clones among the top 100.

The sequencing template was cDNA reverse transcribed from extracted RNA. Generated by immunoSEQ multiplex PCR, the TCRdb table keeps only in-frame clones and is missing some. Of about 76,000 clones listed, roughly 66% are singletons. Described treatment: oral pan-JAK inhibitor, 5-10 mg twice daily. Lesional scalp punch biopsies and peripheral blood were collected from alopecia areata patients. CDR3 length: 15 amino acids. From germline, CDR1 is LNHDA and CDR2 SQIVND (reference sequence). V shed 6 bases and J 5 bases; nucleotides not matched to a gene: 8. The receptor was derived from a human donor with alopecia areata. Here the sequenced sample was CD8+ T cells sorted from blood, taken at week 24, from a patient treated with tofacitinib. The chain combines TRBV19 with TRBJ2-3; TRBD2 matches 10 bases. CDR3 in DNA: TGTGCCAGTAGCGCGCTAGCGGGAGTAAGAGATACGCAGTATTTT. It translates to CASSALAGVRDTQYF.